Presented here are 9 T cell receptor beta chains from one specimen sequenced in a study of shared clonotypes between healthy human individuals. Sequenced by immunoSEQ multiplex PCR; TCRdb stores in-frame clones only, minus some. The sample comprises 1.6 million or so clones, 95% to 97% of which are singletons, and about 1.2% rests with the top ten. The sequencing input was naive CD4+ T cells sorted from blood. As for subset: CD45RA+ positively selected. All receptors come from a man aged 25 to 45 in good health.

This chain joins TRBV5-1 and TRBJ2-7; TRBD2 matches 11 bases. The V gene end was trimmed by 0 bases and the J gene end by 7 bases; junction bases not matched to a gene: 6. The CDR3 totals 15 residues. CDR1 is SGHRS, CDR2 YFSETQ, per germline. CDR3: CASSLDTSGSGEQYF. The CDR3, as DNA: TGCGCCAGCAGCTTGGATACTAGCGGGAGTGGAGAGCAGTACTTC.

The V gene is TRBV25-1, the J gene TRBJ2-1; TRBD2 agrees at 10 bases. Germline V gives CDR1 MGHDK, CDR2 SYGVNS. The CDR3 length is 16 residues. V lost 2 bases and J lost 9; bases outside the gene matches: 10. This CDR3 reads CASSELGSGRISEQFF. In DNA, the CDR3 is TGTGCCAGCAGTGAACTGGGTAGCGGGAGGATTTCTGAGCAGTTCTTC. The whole variable domain, filled in from reference TRBV25-1 and TRBJ2-1, reads EADIYQTPRYLVIGTGKKITLECSQTMGHDKMYWYQQDPGMELHLIHYSYGVNSTEKGDLSSESTVSRIRTEHFPLTLESARPSHTSQYLCASSELGSGRISEQFFGPGTRLTVL.

V usage is TRBV29-1 and J usage is TRBJ2-1; possible D gene TRBD2, 6 bases. V was shortened by 4 bases and J by 5 bases, with 15 bases between the two germline ends. The CDR3 spans 14 residues. Germline V gene sequence: CDR1 SQVTM, CDR2 ANQGSEA. For the CDR3, the DNA is TGCAGCGTTGTTCGGTGGCCTAGCGACAATGAGCAGTTCTTC. It translates to CSVVRWPSDNEQFF.

This sequence joins TRBV16 and TRBJ1-5; no firm D call. V shed 0 bases and J shed 7 bases, with 10 bases lying between them. Germline V gives CDR1 KGHSY, CDR2 FQNENV. The CDR3 is made up of 14 amino acids. As DNA, the CDR3 is TGTGCCAGCAGCCAATCGTCTGCAGGACAGCCCCAGCATTTT. Protein: CASSQSSAGQPQHF.

The chain has TRBV21-1 and TRBJ1-5. TRBV21-1 is classified as a pseudogene. The CDR3 extends over 16 amino acids. The CDR3 protein is CASSKVVRGGNQPQHF. The DNA for the CDR3 is TGTGCCAGCAGCAAAGTCGTCCGGGGAGGCAATCAGCCCCAGCATTTT.

This rearrangement joins TRBV19 to TRBJ1-3, with TRBD1 as a possible D gene (6 bases). V gave up 0 bases and J gave up 0 bases, with 30 bases separating them. Germline V CDR1 and CDR2: LNHDA, SQIVND (reference sequence). This CDR3 comprises 23 residues. The CDR3 nucleotides are TGTGCCAGTAGTATAGATCGAGGGACACCTGCGACTTATGCTAGACGCTCTGGAAACACCATATATTTT. This translates into CASSIDRGTPATYARRSGNTIYF.

This clone has a handful of counts. This chain links TRBV6-1 with TRBJ2-7, with D perhaps being TRBD1 or TRBD2 (5 bases each). This CDR3 spans 13 amino acids. Trimming took off 6 bases at V and 0 bases at J, with 9 bases between the two ends. In germline, CDR1 is MNHNS, CDR2 SASEGT. CDR3 residues: CASSLGPSYEQYF. As DNA, the CDR3 is TGTGCCAGCAGCCTGGGACCCTCCTACGAGCAGTACTTC.

The chain links TRBV5-6 to TRBJ2-5; 14 positions match TRBD2. Germline-derived CDR1 and CDR2 are SGHDT and YYEEEE. The length of the CDR3 is 15 residues. V was clipped by 4 bases and J by 3 bases; unmatched bases: 2. The CDR3 coding sequence is TGTGCCAGCAGCCCGGGACTAGCGGGAGAAGAGACCCAGTACTTC. Its translation: CASSPGLAGEETQYF. Together with reference TRBV5-6 and TRBJ2-5, the CDR3 gives the full variable domain: DAGVTQSPTHLIKTRGQQVTLRCSPKSGHDTVSWYQQALGQGPQFIFQYYEEEERQRGNFPDRFSGHQFPNYSSELNVNALLLGDSALYLCASSPGLAGEETQYFGPGTRLLVL.

This clone occurred a few times. The rearrangement uses TRBV10-3 and TRBJ2-7; D may be TRBD1 (6 bases). V was shortened by 9 bases and J by 1 base, with 16 bases between the two germline ends. Germline values: CDR1 ENHRY, CDR2 SYGVKD. The CDR3 contains 14 residues. CDR3 DNA sequence: TGTGCCATGTCACTAGGAGGACAGTCCTACGAGCAGTACTTC. It yields the protein CAMSLGGQSYEQYF.